This T cell receptor beta chain was obtained from a study of blood T cell repertoires in COVID-19 (TCRdb year 2020). For the wider study: Collaborator samples came from the United States, Italy and Spain and covered acute and convalescent phases of COVID-19. Where HLA class I and class II types were available, the types were taken from metadata supplied by the sample provider, not from assay-based typing. Subjects who had been exposed to COVID-19, were actively infected with it, or had recovered from it provided the deeply sampled blood TCRbeta repertoires that made up the dataset. The material from the prospective study consisted of cDNA or gDNA derived from T cells, B-cell-depleted T cells, or PBMCs. Samples came from the ongoing ImmuneRACE study (first 160 participants) plus 1,254 subjects from 6 global collaborators. A de-identified subject ID, COVID-19 status, age in years and sex were almost always included in the sample metadata. A freely available public database, intended as a resource for researchers studying the immune response to SARS-CoV-2, is where the repertoires were released.

TCRbeta CDR3 regions were amplified from genomic DNA by means of the immunoSEQ Assay, a bias-controlled multiplex PCR. Per the authors' processing: The number of nucleated cells in each sample was estimated from the amplification of reference gene primers within the assay. To quantify the absolute abundance of each unique TCRbeta CDR3 rearrangement, sequence reads were collapsed and filtered. For each sample, productive Simpson clonality was calculated by taking the square root of Simpson's diversity index across productive rearrangements. This is the immuneACCESS table as TCRdb keeps it, with only in-frame sequences that have V and J called. A part of the clones is gone; compared with another copy, unresolved V genes explain less than half, and the rest is unexplained. The V and J calls and the clone size are those of that table, but D and trimming were determined from the DNA. The sample data list more than 300,000 clones, and around 88% of these were observed just once. 1.5% to 2% of the sample belongs to the ten largest clones.

General findings and caveats noted by the study authors: How much clinical and demographic metadata was included differed by source and by participant, and the metadata was provided uncurated.

In regard to this clone: Its antigen is unknown. No base quality information exists; no much larger clone differs at one position.

Taken from cysteine to phenylalanine, the CDR3 has 17 residues. Just CDR3 DNA is preserved here, 51 bases in frame from base 1. The germline V gene sets CDR1 to LGHNA and CDR2 to YSLEER. V is cut by 1 base and J by 1 base, and the space between the germline ends is 16 bases. One collaborating source in Seattle enrolled patients while the patients were actively infected and followed the patients over time throughout the course of disease. Each collaborating institution followed its own protocols to collect whole blood in K2EDTA tubes. Collaborator samples were shipped for TCRbeta analysis as frozen whole blood, isolated PBMCs, or DNA extracted from either sample type.

The chain is encoded by TRBV4-3 joined to TRBJ1-2; matching of 6 bases hints at TRBD1 as the D gene. The receptor was isolated from a woman in her 30s with COVID-19, enrolled during active disease. Sequences were obtained from peripheral blood. This receptor has the CDR3 CASSQAAGGFINYGYTF. The nucleotides are TGCGCCAGCAGCCAAGCGGCTGGGGGCTTTATTAACTATGGCTACACCTTC.